Given below is one T cell receptor beta chain in context. The data were taken from a study of blood T cells in healthy people across ages. For the second PCR, which ran for 7 to 11 cycles, a sample-barcoded 5' primer and a J-beta primer mix were used. TCRdb reprocessed the 5' RACE reads via MiXCR and lists one record per CDR3 protein. The sample yields over 600,000 distinct CDR3 sequences, approximately 40% seen once. This CDR3 has 15 amino acids. In germline, CDR1 is LGHNA, CDR2 YNFKEQ. V shed 3 bases and J 5 bases; nucleotides not matched to a gene: 7. This receptor was obtained from a man older than 75 in good health. The V call is TRBV4-2, the J call TRBJ1-2; 9 nucleotides agree with TRBD1. The specimen was blood. The CDR3 protein is CASSQRQGEYYGYTF. The CDR3 DNA follows: TGTGCCAGCAGCCAGCGACAGGGGGAATATTATGGCTACACCTTC.